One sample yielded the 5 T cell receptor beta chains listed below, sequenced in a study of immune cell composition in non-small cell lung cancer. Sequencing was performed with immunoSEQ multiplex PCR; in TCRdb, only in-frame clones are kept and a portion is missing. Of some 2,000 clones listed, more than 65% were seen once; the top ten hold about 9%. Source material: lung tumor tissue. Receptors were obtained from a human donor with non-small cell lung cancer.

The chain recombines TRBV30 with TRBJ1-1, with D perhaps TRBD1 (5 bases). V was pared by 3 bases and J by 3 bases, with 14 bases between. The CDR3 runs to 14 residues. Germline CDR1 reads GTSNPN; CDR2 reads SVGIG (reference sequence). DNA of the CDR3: TGTGCCTGGAGCCGCAGGGCTCAGGACACTGAAGCTTTCTTT. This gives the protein CAWSRRAQDTEAFF. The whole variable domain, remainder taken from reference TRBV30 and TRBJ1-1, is SQTIHQWPATLVQPVGSPLSLECTVEGTSNPNLYWYRQAAGRGLQLLFYSVGIGQISSEVPQNLSASRPQDRQFILSSKKLLLSDSGFYLCAWSRRAQDTEAFFGQGTRLTVV.

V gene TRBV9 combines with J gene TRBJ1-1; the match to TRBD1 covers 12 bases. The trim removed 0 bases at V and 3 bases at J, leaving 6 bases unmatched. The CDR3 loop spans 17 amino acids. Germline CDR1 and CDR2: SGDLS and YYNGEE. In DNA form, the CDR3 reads TGTGCCAGCAGCGTAGGTAGGGGACAGGGGGCCGACACTGAAGCTTTCTTT. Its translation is CASSVGRGQGADTEAFF.

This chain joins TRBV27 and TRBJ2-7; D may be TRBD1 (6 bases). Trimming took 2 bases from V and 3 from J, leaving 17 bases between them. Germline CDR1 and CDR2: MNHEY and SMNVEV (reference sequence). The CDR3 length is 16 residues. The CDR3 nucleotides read TGTGCCAGCAGTTTAAGTGGCAGGGGCATAAGCTACGAGCAGTACTTC. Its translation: CASSLSGRGISYEQYF.

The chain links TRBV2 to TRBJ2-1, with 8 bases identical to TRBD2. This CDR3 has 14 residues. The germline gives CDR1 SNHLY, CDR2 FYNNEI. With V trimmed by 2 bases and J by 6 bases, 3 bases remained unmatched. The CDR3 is CASSERLAGNEQFF. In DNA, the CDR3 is TGTGCCAGCAGTGAACGGCTAGCGGGCAATGAGCAGTTCTTC.

CDR3 nucleotide sequence: TGTGCCAGCAGTTTCTTACAGGGGGCCGCCAAAAACATTCAGTACTTC. Protein: CASSFLQGAAKNIQYF. The V call is TRBV28, the J call TRBJ2-4, with 9 nucleotides matching TRBD1. J was trimmed by 1 base and V by 3 bases; bases with no gene match: 4. This CDR3 region has 16 residues. In germline, CDR1 is MDHEN, CDR2 SYDVKM. The full variable domain, with the rest looked up from reference TRBV28 and TRBJ2-4, is DVKVTQSSRYLVKRTGEKVFLECVQDMDHENMFWYRQDPGLGLRLIYFSYDVKMKEKGDIPEGYSVSREKKERFSLILESASTNQTSMYLCASSFLQGAAKNIQYFGAGTRLSVL.